The 10 T cell receptor beta chains below were found in one sample sequenced in a study of blood T cell repertoires in COVID-19 (dated by TCRdb to the early 2020s). The library was prepared using the immunoSEQ multiplex PCR assay. TCRdb took this table from immuneACCESS and kept in-frame rearrangements with V and J called. Such tables lack part of the clones; where checked against another copy, unresolved V genes explain under half of the gap, and the rest is unexplained. The sample data list about 200,000 clones, and roughly 82% of these were observed just once. Around 6% of the sample is held by the ten biggest clonotypes. The sequenced sample was PBMCs or T cells enriched from blood (not recorded which). These receptors originate from a man aged 40-50 years with acute COVID-19.

Notes on this clone: One end of the junction is discordant with germline, which a read error may explain. V gene TRBV28 combines with J gene TRBJ2-6, with D perhaps TRBD2 (5 bases). This CDR3 comprises 16 residues. CDR1 is MDHEN, CDR2 SYDVKM, per germline. CDR3 DNA: TGTGCCGCGCGTCCGGGGTTAAGCTCTGGTGCCAACGTCCTGACTTTC. The encoded protein is CAARPGLSSGANVLTF.

This clone turned up a few times. The chain's CDR3 is CASGAFKTGELFF. As DNA, the CDR3 is TGTGCCAGCGGGGCGTTTAAGACCGGGGAGCTGTTTTTT. This chain uses TRBV7-9 with TRBJ2-2; D may be TRBD1 (5 bases). The germline V gene encodes CDR1 SEHNR and CDR2 FQNEAQ (reference sequence). V lost 8 bases to trimming and J lost 5 bases, with 12 bases between them. The CDR3 length is 13 residues.

This chain links TRBV27 with TRBJ1-1; D is unclear. This CDR3 has 14 amino acids. Germline lookup yields CDR1 MNHEY and CDR2 SMNVEV (reference sequence). Trimming removed 7 bases at V and 5 bases at J, with 17 bases between. The CDR3 DNA reads TGTGCCAGCACTCCGACACTTGGGAGGACTGAAGCTTTCTTT. This codes for CASTPTLGRTEAFF.

The chain links TRBV19 to TRBJ1-1, with TRBD1 as a possible D gene (6 bases). Trimming shortened V by 3 bases and J by 1 base, and 15 bases separated the two germline ends. CDR1 is LNHDA and CDR2 is SQIVND in the germline V gene (reference sequence). CDR3 length: 16 amino acids. CDR3 in amino acids: CASSIRGSYANTEAFF. For the CDR3, the DNA is TGTGCCAGTAGTATTAGGGGGAGCTATGCGAACACTGAAGCTTTCTTT.

The chain recombines TRBV28 with TRBJ1-6; 9 nucleotides match TRBD1. Losses at the gene ends were 5 bases for V and 9 bases for J; bases not matched to a gene: 5. Germline assignment: CDR1 MDHEN and CDR2 SYDVKM. This CDR3 spans 14 amino acids. The CDR3 here is CASSPGQGRSPLHF. The CDR3 DNA follows: TGTGCCAGCAGTCCGGGACAGGGTCGTTCACCCCTCCACTTT.

The CDR3 DNA reads as TGCGCCAGCAGCCGTTCTGGCAGGGGGGTCTACGAGCAGTACTTC. Translated, it gives CASSRSGRGVYEQYF. This rearrangement joins TRBV4-3 to TRBJ2-7; TRBD1 might be the D (7 bases). Trimming pared 4 bases from V and 3 bases from J, leaving 16 bases between. Germline CDR1 reads LGHNA; CDR2 reads YSLEER. CDR3 length: 15 amino acids.

The chain carries TRBV2 and TRBJ2-7, with D perhaps TRBD2 (5 bases). Trimming removed 1 base from V and 6 bases from J, with 13 bases in between. The germline V gene has CDR1 SNHLY and CDR2 FYNNEI. The CDR3 spans 14 residues. The CDR3 region has the DNA TGTGCCAGCAGTGAAGGGGGAGTCATTGGCGAGCAGTACTTC. Its protein is CASSEGGVIGEQYF.

V and J are TRBV27 and TRBJ1-1; weak D call: TRBD1 (6 bases). In germline, CDR1 is MNHEY, CDR2 SMNVEV (reference sequence). The V end was cut by 6 bases, the J end by 4 bases, with 15 bases between. CDR3 length: 14 residues. CDR3 bases: TGTGCCAGCAGAACAACAGGGTTAGGCACTGAAGCTTTCTTT. It yields the protein CASRTTGLGTEAFF.

CDR3 DNA: TGTGCCAGCCAAAGGGGGCCAACCGGGGAGCTGTTTTTT. Translation gives CASQRGPTGELFF. This sequence joins TRBV6-5 and TRBJ2-2, with 7 bases lining up with TRBD1. The V gene's germline CDR1 is MNHEY and CDR2 SVGAGI. The CDR3 length is 13 residues. V was pared by 8 bases and J by 5 bases, with 5 bases of the junction left unmatched.

This clone occurred once. This chain joins TRBV28 and TRBJ1-1, with D perhaps matching TRBD1 (6 bases). The CDR3 has 12 amino acids. V lost 7 bases and J lost 8, with 14 bases in between. In germline, CDR1 is MDHEN, CDR2 SYDVKM. This chain's CDR3 is CASNPGGGEAFF. CDR3 coding DNA: TGTGCCAGCAATCCGGGAGGGGGGGAAGCTTTCTTT.